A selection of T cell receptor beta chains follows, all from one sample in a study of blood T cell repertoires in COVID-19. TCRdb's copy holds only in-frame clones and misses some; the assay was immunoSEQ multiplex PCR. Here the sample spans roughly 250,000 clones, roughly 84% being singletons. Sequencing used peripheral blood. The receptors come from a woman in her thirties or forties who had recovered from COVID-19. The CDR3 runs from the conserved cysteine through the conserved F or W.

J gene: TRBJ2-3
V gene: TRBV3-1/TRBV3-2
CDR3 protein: CASSQVPGGPDTQYF

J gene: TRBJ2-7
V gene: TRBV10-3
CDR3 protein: CAISAGLAGSYEQYF

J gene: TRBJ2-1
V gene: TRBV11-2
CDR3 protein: CASSFPAGVSYNEQFF

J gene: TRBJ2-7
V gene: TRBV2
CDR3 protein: CASRKGAGVRPYEQYF

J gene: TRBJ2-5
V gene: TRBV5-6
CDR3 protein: CASSQRGLAGQETQYF

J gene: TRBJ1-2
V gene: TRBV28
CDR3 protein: CASSSTGGGGYTF

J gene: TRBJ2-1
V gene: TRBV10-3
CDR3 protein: CAISVGGGPQNEQFF

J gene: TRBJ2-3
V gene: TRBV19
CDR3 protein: CASSTRWRALADTQYF

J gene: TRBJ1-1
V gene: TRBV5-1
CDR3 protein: CVSSLAPQGQNTEAFF

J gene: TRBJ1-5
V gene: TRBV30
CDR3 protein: CAWSVRDVGHNQPQHF

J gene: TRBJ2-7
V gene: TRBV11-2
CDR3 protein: CASTDPGQGASYEQYF

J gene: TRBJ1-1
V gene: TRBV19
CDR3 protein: CASSIDRMNTEAFF

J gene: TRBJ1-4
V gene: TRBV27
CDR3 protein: CASSLGGYTNEKLFF

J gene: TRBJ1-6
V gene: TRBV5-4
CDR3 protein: CASSLQGDNSPLHF

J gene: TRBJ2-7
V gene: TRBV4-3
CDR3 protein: CASSRTSGYEQYF

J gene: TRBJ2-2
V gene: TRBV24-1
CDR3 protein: CATSDSRTSGLNTGELFF

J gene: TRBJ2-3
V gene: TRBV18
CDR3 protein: CASSPGKGVVTDTQYF

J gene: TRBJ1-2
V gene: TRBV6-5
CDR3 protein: CASRPSKGGGYGYTF

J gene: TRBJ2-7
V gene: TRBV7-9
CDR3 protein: CASSTWMGRVGEQYF

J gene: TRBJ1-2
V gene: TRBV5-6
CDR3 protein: CASSLAPTGGHGYTF

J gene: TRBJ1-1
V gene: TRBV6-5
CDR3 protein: CASSYSLRGTEAFF

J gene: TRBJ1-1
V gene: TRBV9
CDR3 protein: CASSVSQGRGTEAFF

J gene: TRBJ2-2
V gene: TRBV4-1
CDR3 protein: CASSLRTATGELFF

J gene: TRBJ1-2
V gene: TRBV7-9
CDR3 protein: CASSLAQGYTF

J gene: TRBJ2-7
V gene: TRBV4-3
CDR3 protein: CASSQVVGNRYEQYF

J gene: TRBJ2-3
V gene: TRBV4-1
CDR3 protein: CASSQGVGGSTDTQYF

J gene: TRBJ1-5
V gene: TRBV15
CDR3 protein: CATSRDRALNQPQHF

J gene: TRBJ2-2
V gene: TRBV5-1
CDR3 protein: CASSLTAPPGELFF

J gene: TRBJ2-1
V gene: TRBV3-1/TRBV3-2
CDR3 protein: CASRFGTSHANEQFF

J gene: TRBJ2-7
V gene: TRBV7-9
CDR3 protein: CASSSIPGNPKSEQYF

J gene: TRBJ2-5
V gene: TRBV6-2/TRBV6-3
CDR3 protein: CASSYVGGLEVTQYF

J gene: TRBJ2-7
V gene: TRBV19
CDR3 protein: CASSARGSFYEQYF

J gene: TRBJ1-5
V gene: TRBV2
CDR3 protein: CASSLILGQGGSYSNQPQHF

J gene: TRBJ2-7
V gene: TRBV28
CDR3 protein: CASSLPGTGTYEQYF

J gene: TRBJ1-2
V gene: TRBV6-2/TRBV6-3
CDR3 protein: CASSLGAIYGYTF

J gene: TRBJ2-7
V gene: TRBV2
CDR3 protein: CASSSFRGGHEQYF

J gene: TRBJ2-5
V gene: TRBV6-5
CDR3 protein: CASSYYDSGTETQYF